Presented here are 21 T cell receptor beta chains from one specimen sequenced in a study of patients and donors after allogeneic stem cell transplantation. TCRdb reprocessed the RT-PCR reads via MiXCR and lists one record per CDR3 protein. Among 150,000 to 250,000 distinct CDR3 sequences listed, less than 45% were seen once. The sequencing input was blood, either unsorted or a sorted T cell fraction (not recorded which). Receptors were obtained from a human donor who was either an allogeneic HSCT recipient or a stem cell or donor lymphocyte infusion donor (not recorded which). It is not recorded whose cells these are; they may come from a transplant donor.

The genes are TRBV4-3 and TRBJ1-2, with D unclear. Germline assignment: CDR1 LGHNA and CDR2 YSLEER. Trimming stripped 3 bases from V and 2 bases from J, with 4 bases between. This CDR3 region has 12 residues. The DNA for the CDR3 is TGCGCCAGCAGCCAGCCCAACTATGGCTACACCTTC. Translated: CASSQPNYGYTF.

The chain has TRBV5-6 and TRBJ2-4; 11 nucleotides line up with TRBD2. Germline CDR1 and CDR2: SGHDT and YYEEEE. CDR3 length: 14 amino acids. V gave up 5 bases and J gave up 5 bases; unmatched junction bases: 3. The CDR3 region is CASSLLAGENIQYF. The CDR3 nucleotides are TGTGCCAGCAGTCTACTAGCGGGAGAAAACATTCAGTACTTC.

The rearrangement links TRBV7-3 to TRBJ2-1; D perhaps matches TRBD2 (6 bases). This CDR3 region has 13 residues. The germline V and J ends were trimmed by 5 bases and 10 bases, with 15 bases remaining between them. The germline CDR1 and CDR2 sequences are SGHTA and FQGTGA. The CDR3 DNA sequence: TGTGCCAGCAGCCGGGACTCCCGGGGGGAGCAGTTCTTC. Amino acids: CASSRDSRGEQFF.

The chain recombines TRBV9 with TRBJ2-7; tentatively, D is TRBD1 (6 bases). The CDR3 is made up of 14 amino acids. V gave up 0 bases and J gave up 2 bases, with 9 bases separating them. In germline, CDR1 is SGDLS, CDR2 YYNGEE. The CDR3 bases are TGTGCCAGCAGCGTAGGGACAGCCACCTACGAGCAGTACTTC. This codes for CASSVGTATYEQYF.

CDR3 amino acids: CASSFPGREQYF. CDR3 in DNA: TGTGCCAGCAGTTTCCCTGGGCGGGAGCAGTACTTC. V is TRBV27 and J is TRBJ2-7; D remains unclear. V was shortened by 3 bases and J by 7 bases, with 10 bases between the two germline ends. The CDR3 is made up of 12 amino acids. CDR1 is MNHEY, CDR2 SMNVEV, per germline (reference sequence).

CDR3 loop: CSASQGPWGYEQYF. CDR3 DNA sequence: TGCAGTGCTAGCCAGGGACCCTGGGGCTACGAGCAGTACTTC. The gene calls are TRBV20-1 and TRBJ2-7; D possibly matches TRBD1 or TRBD2 (5 bases each). Germline lookup yields CDR1 DFQATT and CDR2 SNEGSKA (reference sequence). This CDR3 comprises 14 residues. V was clipped by 3 bases and J by 3 bases, with 15 bases between them.

The CDR3 is CASSPPSRVATEAFF. In nucleotides, the CDR3 is TGTGCCAGCAGCCCACCAAGTAGGGTTGCCACTGAAGCTTTCTTT. This chain connects TRBV9 to TRBJ1-1; the D is unclear. The CDR3 totals 15 residues. The V end was cut by 4 bases, the J end by 4 bases, with 17 bases between. Germline CDR1 is SGDLS and CDR2 is YYNGEE.

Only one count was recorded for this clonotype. CDR3 nucleotides: TGTGCCTGGAGCCCCACAGGCATGAACACTGAAGCTTTCTTT. Translating it yields CAWSPTGMNTEAFF. The rearrangement joins TRBV30 to TRBJ1-1; possibly TRBD1 for D (5 bases). Germline V CDR1 and CDR2: GTSNPN, SVGIG (reference sequence). The CDR3 contains 14 residues. Trimming took 3 bases from V and 0 from J, leaving 11 bases between them.

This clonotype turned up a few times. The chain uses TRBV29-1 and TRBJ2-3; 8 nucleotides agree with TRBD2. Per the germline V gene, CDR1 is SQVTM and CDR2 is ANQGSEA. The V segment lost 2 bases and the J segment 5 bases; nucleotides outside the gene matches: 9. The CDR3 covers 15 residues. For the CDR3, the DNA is TGCAGCGTTGAAAGGGTTGGGCTAGCGGGAGATACGCAGTATTTT. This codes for CSVERVGLAGDTQYF.

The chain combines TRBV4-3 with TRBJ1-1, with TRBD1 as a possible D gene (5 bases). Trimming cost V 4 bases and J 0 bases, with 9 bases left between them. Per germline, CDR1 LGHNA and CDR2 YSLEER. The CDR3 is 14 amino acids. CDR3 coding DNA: TGCGCCAGCAGCCGGGCGACAGTGAACACTGAAGCTTTCTTT. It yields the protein CASSRATVNTEAFF.

In DNA form, the CDR3 reads TGCGCCAGCAGCTTCAGCCCTCTTGGGCCCCTTAATGAAAAACTGTTTTTT. Residues: CASSFSPLGPLNEKLFF. This chain joins TRBV5-1 and TRBJ1-4; D is ambiguous. Germline V CDR1 and CDR2: SGHRS, YFSETQ. V was cut by 2 bases and J by 4 bases, with 18 bases left in between. The CDR3 runs to 17 residues.

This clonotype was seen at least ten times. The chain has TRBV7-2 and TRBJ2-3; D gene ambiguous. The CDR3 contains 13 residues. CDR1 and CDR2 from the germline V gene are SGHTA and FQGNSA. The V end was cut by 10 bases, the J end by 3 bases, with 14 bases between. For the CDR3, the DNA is TGTGCCACCTCTCGGAGAGGTACAGATACGCAGTATTTT. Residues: CATSRRGTDTQYF.

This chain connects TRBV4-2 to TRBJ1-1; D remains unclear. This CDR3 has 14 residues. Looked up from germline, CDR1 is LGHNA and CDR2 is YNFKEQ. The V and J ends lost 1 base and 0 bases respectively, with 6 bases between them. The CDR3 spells CASSQGPMNTEAFF. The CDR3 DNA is TGTGCCAGCAGCCAAGGTCCTATGAACACTGAAGCTTTCTTT.

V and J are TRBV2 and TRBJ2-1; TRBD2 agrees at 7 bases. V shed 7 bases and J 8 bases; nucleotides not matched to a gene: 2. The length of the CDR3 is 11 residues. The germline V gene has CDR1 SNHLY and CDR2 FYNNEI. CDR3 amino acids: CASTREDEQFF. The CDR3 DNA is TGTGCCAGCACCCGGGAGGATGAGCAGTTCTTC.

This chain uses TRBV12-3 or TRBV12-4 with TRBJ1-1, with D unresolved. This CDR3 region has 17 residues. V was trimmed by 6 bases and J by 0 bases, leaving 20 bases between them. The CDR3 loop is CASSPSPGPVMNTEAFF. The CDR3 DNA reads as TGTGCCAGCAGCCCCAGCCCGGGTCCCGTCATGAACACTGAAGCTTTCTTT.

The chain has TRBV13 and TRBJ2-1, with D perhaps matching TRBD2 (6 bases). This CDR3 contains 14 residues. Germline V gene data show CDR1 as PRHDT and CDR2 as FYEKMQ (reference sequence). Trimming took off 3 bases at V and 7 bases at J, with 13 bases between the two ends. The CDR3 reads CASSLTSPRNEQFF. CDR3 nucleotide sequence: TGTGCCAGCAGCTTGACTAGTCCTCGTAATGAGCAGTTCTTC.

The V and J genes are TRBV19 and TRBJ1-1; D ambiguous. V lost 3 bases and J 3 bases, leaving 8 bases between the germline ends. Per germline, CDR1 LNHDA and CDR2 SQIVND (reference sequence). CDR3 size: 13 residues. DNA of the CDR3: TGTGCCAGTAGTATTCCCGATTACACTGAAGCTTTCTTT. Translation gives CASSIPDYTEAFF.

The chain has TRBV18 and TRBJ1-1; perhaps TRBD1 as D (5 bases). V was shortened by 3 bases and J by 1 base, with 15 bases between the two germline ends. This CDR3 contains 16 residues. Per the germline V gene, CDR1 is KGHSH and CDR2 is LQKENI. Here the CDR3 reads CASSPYLGAPNTEAFF. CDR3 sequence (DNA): TGTGCCAGCTCACCCTACTTAGGGGCACCGAACACTGAAGCTTTCTTT.

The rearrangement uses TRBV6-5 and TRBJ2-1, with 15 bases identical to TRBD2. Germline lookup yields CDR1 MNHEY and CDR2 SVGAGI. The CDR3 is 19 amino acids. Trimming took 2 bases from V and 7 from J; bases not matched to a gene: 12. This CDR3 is CASSYSGLAGGPVGNEQFF. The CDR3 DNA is TGTGCCAGCAGTTACAGTGGACTAGCGGGAGGGCCGGTAGGTAATGAGCAGTTCTTC.

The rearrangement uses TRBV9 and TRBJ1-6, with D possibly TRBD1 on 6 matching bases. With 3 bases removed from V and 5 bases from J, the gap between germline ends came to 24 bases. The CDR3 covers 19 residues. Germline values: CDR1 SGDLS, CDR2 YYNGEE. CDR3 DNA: TGTGCCAGCAGCGCCCGACAGGACTACCAGGGATTTCATAATTCACCCCTCCACTTT. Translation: CASSARQDYQGFHNSPLHF.

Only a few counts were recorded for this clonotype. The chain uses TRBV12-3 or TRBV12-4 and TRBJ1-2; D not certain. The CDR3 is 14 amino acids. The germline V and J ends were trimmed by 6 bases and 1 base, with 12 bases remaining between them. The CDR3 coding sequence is TGTGCCAGCAGCCCCTTACAGAGTAACTATGGCTACACCTTC. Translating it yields CASSPLQSNYGYTF.